Listed here are 20 T cell receptor beta chains from one sample, sequenced in a study of blood T cell repertoires in COVID-19. Only in-frame clones appear in the TCRdb table, and some are missing; sequencing was by immunoSEQ multiplex PCR. Of 250,000 to 350,000 clones in the sample, around 89% were seen once. The sequenced sample consisted of peripheral blood. These receptor sequences come from a man aged 25 to 40 with acute or convalescent COVID-19.

The V and J genes are TRBV28 and TRBJ2-7; 8 bases are shared with TRBD2. Germline V gives CDR1 MDHEN, CDR2 SYDVKM. The CDR3 runs to 15 residues. The trim removed 3 bases at V and 3 bases at J, leaving 7 bases unmatched. For the CDR3, the DNA is TGTGCCAGCAGTTTCTCCTGGGCGGGGGGCTACGAGCAGTACTTC. It codes for CASSFSWAGGYEQYF. Complete variable domain (other parts from reference TRBV28 and TRBJ2-7): DVKVTQSSRYLVKRTGEKVFLECVQDMDHENMFWYRQDPGLGLRLIYFSYDVKMKEKGDIPEGYSVSREKKERFSLILESASTNQTSMYLCASSFSWAGGYEQYFGPGTRLTVT.

This clone appeared a single time. The V gene is TRBV5-1, the J gene TRBJ2-2, with 8 nucleotides matching TRBD1. The CDR3 runs to 14 residues. Trimming took 6 bases from V and 6 from J; bases not matched to a gene: 7. CDR1 is SGHRS, CDR2 YFSETQ, per germline. In DNA form, the CDR3 reads TGCGCCAGCATTGAGACAGGGGTCGCCGGGGAGCTGTTTTTT. Translation gives CASIETGVAGELFF.

The genes are TRBV5-1 and TRBJ2-3; weak D call: TRBD2 (6 bases). This CDR3 is 14 amino acids long. Per the germline V gene, CDR1 is SGHRS and CDR2 is YFSETQ. V was cut by 4 bases and J by 4 bases, with 13 bases left in between. The CDR3 nucleotides are TGCGCCAGCAGCCCTACTAGCCAGCCAGATACGCAGTATTTT. Translated, it gives CASSPTSQPDTQYF.

The CDR3 is CASSLAGLSDRQETQYF. The CDR3 nucleotides read TGCGCCAGCAGCTTGGCCGGTCTTAGCGACCGACAAGAGACCCAGTACTTC. This chain uses TRBV5-1 with TRBJ2-5; tentatively, D is TRBD2 (5 bases). CDR3 length: 17 residues. V dropped 0 bases and J dropped 2 bases, with 17 bases sitting between them. The germline CDR1 and CDR2 sequences are SGHRS and YFSETQ.

The chain uses TRBV7-9 and TRBJ1-2; 7 bases map to TRBD1. This CDR3 comprises 13 residues. Trimming at V came to 4 bases and at J to 4 bases, leaving 3 bases not matched to a gene. Germline-derived CDR1 and CDR2 are SEHNR and FQNEAQ (reference sequence). Written as DNA, the CDR3 is TGTGCCAGCAGCTCGACAGGGCGCTATGGCTACACCTTC. Translation gives CASSSTGRYGYTF.

The chain recombines TRBV2 with TRBJ2-7, with 11 bases identical to TRBD1. V gave up 8 bases and J gave up 5 bases; unmatched junction bases: 11. CDR1 and CDR2 (germline): SNHLY, FYNNEI. The CDR3 totals 15 residues. The DNA of the CDR3 is TGTGCCAGCTACTCCGGGACAGGGGGTGTCCACGAGCAGTACTTC. This encodes CASYSGTGGVHEQYF. Filled out from reference TRBV2 and TRBJ2-7, the complete variable domain reads EPEVTQTPSHQVTQMGQEVILRCVPISNHLYFYWYRQILGQKVEFLVSFYNNEISEKSEIFDDQFSVERPDGSNFTLKIRSTKLEDSAMYFCASYSGTGGVHEQYFGPGTRLTVT.

The V gene is TRBV6-5, the J gene TRBJ1-5; 7 positions agree with TRBD1. The V gene end was trimmed by 6 bases and the J gene end by 0 bases; junction bases not matched to a gene: 5. CDR3 length: 15 residues. In germline, CDR1 is MNHEY, CDR2 SVGAGI. CDR3 DNA: TGTGCCAGCAGGACAGGGTTTTATAGCAATCAGCCCCAGCATTTT. Encoded protein: CASRTGFYSNQPQHF.

The rearrangement links TRBV5-4 to TRBJ2-3; D perhaps matches TRBD2 (6 bases). The CDR3 has 15 amino acids. Germline V gives CDR1 SGHNT, CDR2 YYREEE (reference sequence). The V and J ends lost 4 bases and 3 bases respectively, with 15 bases between them. The DNA of the CDR3 is TGTGCCAGCAGCGTAAAACTAGCAGGGACAGATACGCAGTATTTT. Translated: CASSVKLAGTDTQYF.

The chain has TRBV3-1 (or the pseudogene TRBV3-2) and TRBJ2-2, with D maybe TRBD1 (6 bases). The V end lost 6 bases, the J end lost 7 bases, and 12 bases lay between the germline ends. In germline, CDR1 is LGHDT, CDR2 YNNKEL (reference sequence). CDR3 length: 13 amino acids. In DNA, the CDR3 is TGTGCCAGCAGTTACCAGGGGATCGGGGAGCTGTTTTTT. Amino acids: CASSYQGIGELFF.

V and J are TRBV6-5 and TRBJ2-3, with D uncertain. V was shortened by 6 bases and J by 2 bases, with 15 bases between the two germline ends. This CDR3 has 15 amino acids. Germline V lookup: CDR1 MNHEY, CDR2 SVGAGI. The CDR3 spells CASRLSLTPTDTQYF. In DNA form, the CDR3 reads TGTGCCAGCAGACTGAGCCTAACCCCCACAGATACGCAGTATTTT.

V gene TRBV6-5 combines with J gene TRBJ1-2, with D perhaps matching TRBD1 (5 bases). The CDR3 extends over 15 amino acids. Germline V CDR1 and CDR2: MNHEY, SVGAGI. Deletions cut 6 bases from V and 4 bases from J, with 18 bases between. CDR3 loop: CASRSGHSMGYGYTF. Written as DNA, the CDR3 is TGTGCCAGCAGATCTGGACACTCTATGGGCTATGGCTACACCTTC.

The chain links TRBV7-9 to TRBJ1-5, with TRBD1 matching over 7 bases. Germline lookup yields CDR1 SEHNR and CDR2 FQNEAQ (reference sequence). Trimming removed 5 bases from V and 2 bases from J; junction bases left unmatched: 6. CDR3 length equals 15 residues. The CDR3 loop reads CASSPTGQGNQPQHF. CDR3 sequence (DNA): TGTGCCAGCAGCCCGACAGGGCAGGGCAATCAGCCCCAGCATTTT.

With respect to this clone: Additional DNA sequences in this sample encode the identical CDR3. This chain joins TRBV7-3 and TRBJ2-1; D ambiguous. Germline V lookup: CDR1 SGHTA, CDR2 FQGTGA. The CDR3 extends over 14 amino acids. V was pared by 2 bases and J by 2 bases, with 7 bases between. The CDR3 sequence: CASSLSPTYNEQFF. The CDR3 DNA reads as TGTGCCAGCAGCTTATCCCCCACCTACAATGAGCAGTTCTTC. The whole variable domain, filled in from reference TRBV7-3 and TRBJ2-1, reads GAGVSQTPSNKVTEKGKYVELRCDPISGHTALYWYRQSLGQGPEFLIYFQGTGAADDSGLPNDRFFAVRPEGSVSTLKIQRTERGDSAVYLCASSLSPTYNEQFFGPGTRLTVL.

V is TRBV10-2 and J is TRBJ1-1; D ambiguous. CDR1 WSHSY and CDR2 SAAADI come from the germline V gene. V dropped 5 bases and J dropped 3 bases, with 13 bases sitting between them. CDR3 size: 14 residues. The CDR3 nucleotides read TGCGCCAGCAGTCTTGTAAATCGGGACACTGAAGCTTTCTTT. Encoded protein: CASSLVNRDTEAFF.

V usage is TRBV2 and J usage is TRBJ1-3; no definite D call. The length of the CDR3 is 16 residues. Per the germline V gene, CDR1 is SNHLY and CDR2 is FYNNEI. V shed 3 bases and J shed 0 bases, with 12 bases lying between them. CDR3 coding DNA: TGTGCCAGCAGTGAGGTGTCACAGCCCTCTGGAAACACCATATATTTT. This gives the protein CASSEVSQPSGNTIYF.

This clone was recorded once. The V and J genes are TRBV7-8 and TRBJ1-4; D might be TRBD1 (6 bases). This CDR3 spans 15 amino acids. Germline-derived CDR1 and CDR2 are SGHVS and FQNEAQ. With 4 bases removed from V and 8 bases from J, the gap between germline ends came to 17 bases. In DNA, the CDR3 is TGTGCCAGCAGCTCCGGGAGGACAGCTAGGGAAAAACTGTTTTTT. The encoded protein is CASSSGRTAREKLFF.

The chain is built from TRBV3-1 (or the pseudogene TRBV3-2) and TRBJ1-1; TRBD1 aligns across 9 bases. Germline V gene sequence: CDR1 LGHDT, CDR2 YNNKEL (reference sequence). Germline trimming cut 4 bases from V and 4 bases from J; bases unmatched to any gene: 4. The CDR3 spans 14 residues. Here the CDR3 reads CASSPLTGGTEAFF. The CDR3 bases are TGTGCCAGCAGCCCACTGACAGGGGGCACTGAAGCTTTCTTT.

The rearrangement joins TRBV5-1 to TRBJ2-2, with D possibly TRBD1 on 5 matching bases. Germline CDR1 and CDR2: SGHRS and YFSETQ. The V and J ends lost 0 bases and 4 bases respectively, with 10 bases between them. The CDR3 extends over 15 amino acids. CDR3 in DNA: TGCGCCAGCAGCTTGGGACAGACTCTCACCGGGGAGCTGTTTTTT. This codes for CASSLGQTLTGELFF.

This chain links TRBV11-2 with TRBJ2-3; a weak D match, TRBD2 (5 bases). Looked up from germline, CDR1 is SGHAT and CDR2 is FQNNGV. The CDR3 has 15 residues. V dropped 3 bases and J dropped 6 bases, with 16 bases sitting between them. Written as DNA, the CDR3 is TGTGCCAGCAGCTTCTCCCCCGGAACGGGGGATACGCAGTATTTT. It translates to CASSFSPGTGDTQYF.

The rearrangement uses TRBV20-1 and TRBJ1-4; maybe TRBD1 (5 bases). V dropped 7 bases and J dropped 4 bases, with 7 bases sitting between them. Germline loops: CDR1 DFQATT, CDR2 SNEGSKA (reference sequence). This CDR3 region has 11 residues. The CDR3 coding sequence is TGCAGTGGGGGCATTAATGAAAAACTGTTTTTT. Protein sequence: CSGGINEKLFF.